A single T cell receptor (beta chain) is shown here with its context. In the original workflow: Amplification with reference gene primers provided the estimates of nucleated cell counts. Sequencing used immunoSEQ multiplex PCR; TCRdb keeps in-frame clones, though not all of them. V and J calls and clone size come straight from that table; D and trimming were deduced from the DNA. The sample has about 260,000 clones, 86% seen once. The data originate from a study of blood T cell repertoires in COVID-19. Self-reported history from a screening survey and questionnaire set each donor's cohort. Resolution of symptoms, clearance, or two negative PCRs was present in recovered Cohort 3 donors. CDR1 is KGHSH and CDR2 is LQKENI in the germline V gene. CDR3 length: 14 amino acids. V dropped 3 bases and J dropped 2 bases, with 10 bases sitting between them.

The TCR was taken from a woman aged 50 to 60 who had recovered from COVID-19. The chain recombines TRBV18 with TRBJ1-1; D is uncertain. Sequencing was done on a sample of PBMCs or T cells enriched from blood (not recorded which). CDR3 bases: TGTGCCAGCTCACCGATACCGCGAAACACTGAAGCTTTCTTT. It yields the protein CASSPIPRNTEAFF.